The rows below give T cell receptor beta chains drawn from one sample of a study of lymphopenia after photon versus proton radiotherapy. Assay: immunoSEQ multiplex PCR; the TCRdb copy retains only in-frame clones and omits some. The sample includes tens of thousands of clones, about 85% of them seen just once. The sample in question was peripheral blood, obtained from a patient treated with proton-based radiotherapy. The receptors were gathered from a man aged 80 or over with esophageal cancer. The CDR3 runs from the conserved cysteine through the conserved F or W. D genes are given only for firm matches. Not all rows give a size; the values are once, few, many and, for expanded clones, a class.

J: TRBJ1-1
V: TRBV29-1
D: -
size: -
DNA: TGCAGCGTCGTCCGGACTACTGAAGCTTTCTTT
CDR3: CSVVRTTEAFF

J: TRBJ1-2
V: TRBV6-6
D: -
size: -
DNA: TGTGCCAGCTGGGGAGACTATGGCTACACCTTC
CDR3: CASWGDYGYTF

J: TRBJ2-1
V: TRBV19
D: -
size: -
DNA: TGTGCCAGTAGTATGGGGTTTAACAATGAGCAGTTCTTC
CDR3: CASSMGFNNEQFF

J: TRBJ2-6
V: TRBV6-5
D: -
size: -
DNA: TGTGCCAGCAGGCGACAGTCTGGGGCCAACGTCCTGACTTTC
CDR3: CASRRQSGANVLTF

J: TRBJ2-7
V: TRBV7-6
D: TRBD1
size: -
DNA: TGTGCCAGCAGCTTGTCGACAGGGAGCTACGAGCAGTACTTC
CDR3: CASSLSTGSYEQYF

J: TRBJ2-5
V: TRBV7-9
D: -
size: -
DNA: TGTGCCAGCAGCCGCGCTAGGGAACAAGAGACCCAGTACTTC
CDR3: CASSRAREQETQYF

J: TRBJ1-2
V: TRBV6-6
D: -
size: -
DNA: TGTGCCAGCAGTCCGCGAGTGACCGCAACTAACTATGGCTACACCTTC
CDR3: CASSPRVTATNYGYTF

J: TRBJ1-5
V: TRBV7-2
D: -
size: -
DNA: TGTGCCAGCAGCCCCGCTGGCGGGTGGCAGGGGAATCAGCCCCAGCATTTT
CDR3: CASSPAGGWQGNQPQHF

J: TRBJ2-7
V: TRBV7-2
D: -
size: -
DNA: TGTGCCAGCAGCTTAGACACCGCCGAGCAGTACTTC
CDR3: CASSLDTAEQYF

J: TRBJ2-6
V: TRBV5-4
D: -
size: few
DNA: TGTGCCAGCAGCAAGGGTGGGGCCAACGTCCTGACTTTC
CDR3: CASSKGGANVLTF

J: TRBJ2-3
V: TRBV18
D: -
size: -
DNA: TGTGCCAGCTCCCTTAACTCCGACACTTTCGGGGTTGATACGCAGTATTTT
CDR3: CASSLNSDTFGVDTQYF

J: TRBJ2-5
V: TRBV30
D: -
size: once
DNA: TGTGCCTGGAGTGTAACTAGCCTCGTGGAGACCCAGTACTTC
CDR3: CAWSVTSLVETQYF

J: TRBJ2-1
V: TRBV27
D: TRBD1
size: -
DNA: TGTGCCAGCAGTTTATGGACAGGGGTGGGTGAGCAGTTCTTC
CDR3: CASSLWTGVGEQFF

J: TRBJ2-1
V: TRBV29-1
D: TRBD2
size: -
DNA: TGCAGCGTGCTGACTAGCCGAGGCAATGAGCAGTTCTTC
CDR3: CSVLTSRGNEQFF

J: TRBJ2-1
V: TRBV4-3
D: TRBD1
size: -
DNA: TGCGCCAGCAGCCAATCTTATCAGATGTGGGGACAGGGGAGGGATGAGCAGTTCTTC
CDR3: CASSQSYQMWGQGRDEQFF

J: TRBJ1-2
V: TRBV5-6
D: -
size: -
DNA: TGTGCCAGCAGCTTAGGACAGTCTAACTATGGCTACACCTTC
CDR3: CASSLGQSNYGYTF

J: TRBJ2-6
V: TRBV6-4
D: -
size: -
DNA: TGTGCCAGCAGCGCGTCGTCTGGGGCCAACGTCCTGACTTTC
CDR3: CASSASSGANVLTF

J: TRBJ1-3
V: TRBV18
D: -
size: -
DNA: TGTGCCAGCTCACCCGGGCTCGGAAACACCATATATTTT
CDR3: CASSPGLGNTIYF

J: TRBJ1-1
V: TRBV11-2
D: -
size: -
DNA: TGTGCCAGCAGCTTAGCCCTGATGAACACTGAAGCTTTCTTT
CDR3: CASSLALMNTEAFF

J: TRBJ2-2
V: TRBV6-6
D: TRBD2
size: -
DNA: TGTGCCAGCGACCCAAAGCCGGGGGGGACCGGGGAGCTGTTTTTT
CDR3: CASDPKPGGTGELFF

J: TRBJ1-6
V: TRBV29-1
D: TRBD1
size: -
DNA: TGCAGCGTTGTGGAACAGGGGGCGGGAAATTCACCCCTCCACTTT
CDR3: CSVVEQGAGNSPLHF

J: TRBJ2-7
V: TRBV7-9
D: -
size: -
DNA: TGTGCCAGCAGCTTACGCTACGAGCAGTACTTC
CDR3: CASSLRYEQYF

J: TRBJ1-4
V: TRBV4-3
D: -
size: -
DNA: TGCGCCAGCAGCCAAGTTCTGACAGGAGAAAAACTGTTTTTT
CDR3: CASSQVLTGEKLFF

J: TRBJ2-7
V: TRBV19
D: TRBD2
size: -
DNA: TGTGCCAGTAAACTAGCGGGATCTTCCTACGAGCAGTACTTC
CDR3: CASKLAGSSYEQYF

J: TRBJ2-7
V: TRBV4-1
D: -
size: few
DNA: TGCGCCAGCAGCCAAATCCCTCCTACCCCCAAGCAGTACTTC
CDR3: CASSQIPPTPKQYF